This TCR beta chain was observed in a study of T cells after yellow fever vaccination. Study in general: When fractions had low cell numbers, they were prepared with SMART-Seq v4 Ultra Low Input.

This clonotype has ten or more counts. The target antigen is unknown. The CDR3 has 16 amino acids. In germline, CDR1 is LGHNA, CDR2 YSLEER. The junction had 8 bases not matched to a gene; V was cut back by 4 bases and J by 6 bases. Study findings and constraints: A weaker secondary response peaked on day 5, the primary on day 15.

TCRdb re-called the 5' RACE reads with MiXCR, one entry per CDR3 protein. Seen here are under 150,000 distinct CDR3 sequences, less than 9.5% observed once, and the top ten hold about 0.73%. The V and J genes are TRBV4-3 and TRBJ2-1, with 11 bases fitting TRBD2. The sample was CD4+ T cells sorted from PBMCs, taken 5 days after the yellow fever booster vaccination. The source of this sequence is a man under 40 who received the YFV17D yellow fever vaccine. CDR3 sequence reads: CASSRVHLAGGNEQFF. CDR3 sequence (DNA): TGCGCCAGCAGCCGAGTCCACCTAGCGGGAGGCAATGAGCAGTTCTTC.